The 8 T cell receptor beta chains below all came from one sample that was sequenced in a study of cytomegalovirus exposure and HLA in healthy donors. The PCR used 60 Vbeta and 13 Jbeta primers. TCRdb's copy holds only in-frame clones and misses some; the assay was immunoSEQ multiplex PCR. The sample yields roughly 190,000 clones, of which the top ten take up approximately 6.9%. The sequenced material came from PBMCs. These receptors originate from a man aged 25 to 40 in good health and CMV-seronegative.

The rearrangement joins TRBV18 to TRBJ2-7; weak D call: TRBD2 (8 bases). CDR3 length: 17 amino acids. Germline V gene lookup returns CDR1 KGHSH and CDR2 LQKENI. V lost 3 bases and J lost 2, with 20 bases in between. CDR3 coding DNA: TGTGCCAGCTCACCGGGACAGATAGCGGGATTCACCTACGAGCAGTACTTC. This gives the protein CASSPGQIAGFTYEQYF.

CDR3 sequence reads: CASSSGGSSYNEQFF. CDR3 nucleotide sequence: TGTGCCAGCAGCTCCGGCGGGAGCTCCTACAATGAGCAGTTCTTC. The chain joins TRBV11-2 to TRBJ2-1, with TRBD2 matching 7 bases. The CDR3 is 15 residues long. With 4 bases clipped from V and 0 bases from J, the junction kept 3 bases outside the gene matches. Germline loops: CDR1 SGHAT, CDR2 FQNNGV.

The CDR3 DNA follows: TGTGCCAGCAGCTTCCCGGGACTAGCGGGAACGGATACGCAGTATTTT. As protein: CASSFPGLAGTDTQYF. J is TRBJ2-3 and V is TRBV7-2; TRBD2 matches 13 bases. The junction had 6 bases not matched to a gene; V was cut back by 3 bases and J by 6 bases. Germline V gene sequence: CDR1 SGHTA, CDR2 FQGNSA. The CDR3 is made up of 16 amino acids. Combining the CDR3 with reference TRBV7-2 and TRBJ2-3 gives the whole variable domain GAGVSQSPSNKVTEKGKDVELRCDPISGHTALYWYRQSLGQGLEFLIYFQGNSAPDKSGLPSDRFSAERTGGSVSTLTIQRTQQEDSAVYLCASSFPGLAGTDTQYFGPGTRLTVL.

The V gene is TRBV2, the J gene TRBJ1-6, with 9 nucleotides matching TRBD1. This CDR3 has 15 residues. Germline V gene lookup returns CDR1 SNHLY and CDR2 FYNNEI. Germline trimming cut 4 bases from V and 8 bases from J; bases unmatched to any gene: 6. The CDR3 bases are TGTGCCAGCAGTGTACAGGGGGCGTTCGATTCACCCCTCCACTTT. Amino acid sequence: CASSVQGAFDSPLHF.

The V call is TRBV21-1, the J call TRBJ2-3; the table names TRBD1, a call not compared with the DNA. TRBV21-1 is reported as a pseudogene. The CDR3 sequence is 14 residues long. The CDR3: CASNRDRGGDTQYF. Here the CDR3 DNA reads TGTGCCAGCAACCGGGACAGGGGTGGAGATACGCAGTATTTT.

This rearrangement joins TRBV10-1 to TRBJ2-3; TRBD2 matches 9 bases. In germline, CDR1 is WNHNN, CDR2 SYGVQD (reference sequence). This CDR3 comprises 16 residues. Trimming removed 0 bases from V and 3 bases from J; junction bases left unmatched: 4. The CDR3 spells CASSESLAGWTDTQYF. In DNA form, the CDR3 reads TGCGCCAGCAGTGAGTCCCTAGCGGGGTGGACAGATACGCAGTATTTT.

The DNA of the CDR3 is TGTGCCAGCAGCAGACCGGGACAGGGCGCCTATGGCTACACCTTC. Translating gives CASSRPGQGAYGYTF. The chain uses TRBV27 and TRBJ1-2; 9 bases agree with TRBD1. The CDR3 loop spans 15 amino acids. The V gene's germline CDR1 is MNHEY and CDR2 SMNVEV (reference sequence). Losses at the gene ends were 6 bases for V and 4 bases for J; bases not matched to a gene: 9.

The J gene is TRBJ1-3, the V gene TRBV4-3, with D unclear. The V gene's germline CDR1 is LGHNA and CDR2 YSLEER. V gave up 3 bases and J gave up 0 bases, with 6 bases separating them. The CDR3 extends over 14 amino acids. CDR3 sequence: CASSHGDSGNTIYF. CDR3 nucleotide sequence: TGCGCCAGCAGCCACGGGGACTCTGGAAACACCATATATTTT.